This TCR beta chain originates from a study of blood T cell repertoires in COVID-19. Study summary: Sample material is recorded as cDNA or gDNA derived from T cells, B-cell-depleted T cells, or PBMCs.

Germline V gene lookup returns CDR1 SNHLY and CDR2 FYNNEI. V lost 7 bases to trimming and J lost 3 bases; unmatched junction nucleotides: 5. The CDR3 is made up of 15 amino acids. Method: immunoSEQ multiplex PCR; TCRdb's copy keeps in-frame clones and lacks some. The top ten clones hold around 8.1% of a sample with about 160,000 clones, more than 60% of them seen once. The material sequenced was peripheral blood. This receptor was taken from a man aged 55 to 69 with acute or convalescent COVID-19. The chain has TRBV2 and TRBJ2-2; TRBD1 aligns across 10 bases. The CDR3 DNA sequence: TGTGCCAGCAAGACAGGGGGCGCCTACACCGGGGAGCTGTTTTTT. Its translation is CASKTGGAYTGELFF.